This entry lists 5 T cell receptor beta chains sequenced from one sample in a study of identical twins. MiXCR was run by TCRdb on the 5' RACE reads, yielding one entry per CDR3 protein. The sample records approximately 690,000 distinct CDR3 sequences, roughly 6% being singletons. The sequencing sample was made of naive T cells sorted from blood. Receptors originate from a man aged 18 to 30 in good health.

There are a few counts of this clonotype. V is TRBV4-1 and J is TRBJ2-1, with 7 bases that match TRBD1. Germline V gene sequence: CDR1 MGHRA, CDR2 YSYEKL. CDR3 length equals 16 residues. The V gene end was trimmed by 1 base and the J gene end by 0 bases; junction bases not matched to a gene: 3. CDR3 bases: TGCGCCAGCAGCCAAGTCGGACAGGCCTCCTACAATGAGCAGTTCTTC. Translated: CASSQVGQASYNEQFF.

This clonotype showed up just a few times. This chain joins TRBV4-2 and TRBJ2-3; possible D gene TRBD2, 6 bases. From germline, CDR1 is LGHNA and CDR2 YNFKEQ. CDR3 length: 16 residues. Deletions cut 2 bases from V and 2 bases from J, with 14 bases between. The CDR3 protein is CASSQRGGEITDTQYF. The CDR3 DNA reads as TGTGCCAGCAGCCAAAGGGGCGGGGAGATCACAGATACGCAGTATTTT.

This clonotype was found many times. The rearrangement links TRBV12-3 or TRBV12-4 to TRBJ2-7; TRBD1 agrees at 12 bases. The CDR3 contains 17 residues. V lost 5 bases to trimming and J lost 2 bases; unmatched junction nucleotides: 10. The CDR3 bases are TGTGCCAGCAGTCCCCACCCGGGACAGGGGGCGGCCTACGAGCAGTACTTC. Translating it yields CASSPHPGQGAAYEQYF.

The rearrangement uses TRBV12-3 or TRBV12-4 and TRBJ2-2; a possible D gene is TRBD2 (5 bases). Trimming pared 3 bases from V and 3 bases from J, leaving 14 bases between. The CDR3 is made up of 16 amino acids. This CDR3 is CASSFVRVEDTGELFF. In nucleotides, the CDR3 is TGTGCCAGCAGTTTTGTGCGGGTGGAGGACACCGGGGAGCTGTTTTTT.

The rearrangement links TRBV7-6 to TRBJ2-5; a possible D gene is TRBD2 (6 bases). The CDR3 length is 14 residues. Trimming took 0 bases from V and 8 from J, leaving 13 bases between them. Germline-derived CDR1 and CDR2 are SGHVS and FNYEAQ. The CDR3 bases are TGTGCCAGCAGCTTAGCGTCGGGCGGGAACACCCAGTACTTC. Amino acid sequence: CASSLASGGNTQYF.